This TCR beta chain appears in the sequencing data of a study of CD8 T cells in Susac syndrome. The study's findings and limits: Across the total CD8+ repertoires, sixteen Susac-specific public clones were found. The CD8+ TEMRA repertoires yielded about 5 such clones.

The diagnostic criteria for definite or probable disease, as recently defined, were met by the patients with Susac syndrome. Through negative isolation, CD4+ and CD8+ T cells were obtained, while TEMRA cells were enriched using FACS. RNA totalling roughly 0.5 to 1 ug underwent reverse transcription with random hexamers. By means of immunoSEQ multiplex PCR, TCR beta CDR3 spanning 54 Vbeta and 13 Jbeta underwent amplification. From the immunoSEQ multiplex PCR reads, TCRdb called clonotypes with MiXCR, one entry per CDR3 protein. The data hold about 76,000 distinct CDR3 sequences, with about 94% observed a single time. With regard to this clonotype: The antigen is not known.

V was clipped by 0 bases and J by 4 bases, with 6 bases between them. The CDR3 runs 13 residues. The germline V gene has CDR1 MNHEY and CDR2 SVGEGT. The receptor's source is a human donor with Susac syndrome. The J gene is TRBJ2-5, the V gene TRBV6-2 or TRBV6-3; D is undetermined. The source material was CD8+ T cells from PBMCs. The CDR3 loop is CASSYSLGETQYF. CDR3 coding DNA: TGTGCCAGCAGTTACTCCCTCGGAGAGACCCAGTACTTC.